This TCR beta chain was identified in a study of human versus mouse CDR3 diversity and MHC coevolution. Libraries were prepared by immunoSEQ multiplex PCR; TCRdb keeps only in-frame clonotypes and omits some of them. The profile shows 50,000 to 70,000 clones, 94% of them singletons. Cells were CD45RO-negative CD62L-positive naive CD4 T cells sorted from PBMCs. Sequenced input: naive CD4+ T cells from blood. Described subset: CD45RO-negative CD62L-positive naive CD4 T cells. The receptor comes from a person aged 60 to 70 in good health.

DNA for the CDR3: TGCGCCAGCAGCTTGGGAGGCGGGCGGGGCTATGGCTACACCTTC. The encoded protein is CASSLGGGRGYGYTF. The chain uses TRBV5-1 and TRBJ1-2, with D hard to call. CDR1 is SGHRS, CDR2 YFSETQ, per germline. This CDR3 contains 15 residues. The V end lost 0 bases, the J end lost 4 bases, and 13 bases lay between the germline ends. Full variable domain (remainder filled in from reference TRBV5-1 and TRBJ1-2): KAGVTQTPRYLIKTRGQQVTLSCSPISGHRSVSWYQQTPGQGLQFLFEYFSETQRNKGNFPGRFSGRQFSNSRSEMNVSTLELGDSALYLCASSLGGGRGYGYTFGSGTRLTVV.